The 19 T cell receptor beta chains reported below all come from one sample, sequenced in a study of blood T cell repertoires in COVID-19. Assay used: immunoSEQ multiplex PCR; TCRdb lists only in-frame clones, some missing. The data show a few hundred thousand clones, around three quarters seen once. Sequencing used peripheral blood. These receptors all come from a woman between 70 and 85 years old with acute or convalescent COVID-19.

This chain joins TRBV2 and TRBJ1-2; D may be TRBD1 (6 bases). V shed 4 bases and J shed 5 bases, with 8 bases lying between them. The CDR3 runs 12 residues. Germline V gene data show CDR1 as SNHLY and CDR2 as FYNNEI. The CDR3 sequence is CASSGQGYGYTF. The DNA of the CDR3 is TGTGCCAGCAGTGGTCAGGGGTATGGCTACACCTTC.

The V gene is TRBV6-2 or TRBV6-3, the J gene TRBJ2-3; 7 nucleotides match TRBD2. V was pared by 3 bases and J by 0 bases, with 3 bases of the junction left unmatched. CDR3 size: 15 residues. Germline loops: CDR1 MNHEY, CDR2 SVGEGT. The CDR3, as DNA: TGTGCCAGCAGTTATGACGGGGGGAGCACAGATACGCAGTATTTT. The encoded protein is CASSYDGGSTDTQYF.

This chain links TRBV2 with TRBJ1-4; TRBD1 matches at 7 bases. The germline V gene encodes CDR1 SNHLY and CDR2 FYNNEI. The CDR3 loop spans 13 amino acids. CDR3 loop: CVSKQGRWEKLFF. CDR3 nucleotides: TGTGTCTCGAAACAGGGGCGATGGGAAAAACTGTTTTTT.

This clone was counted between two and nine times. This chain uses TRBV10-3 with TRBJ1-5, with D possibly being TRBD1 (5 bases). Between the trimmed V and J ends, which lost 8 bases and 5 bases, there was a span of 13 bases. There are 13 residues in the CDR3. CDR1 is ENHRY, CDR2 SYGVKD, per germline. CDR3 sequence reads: CAIRRAADQPQHF. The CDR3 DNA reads TGTGCCATCCGCAGGGCTGCAGATCAGCCCCAGCATTTT.

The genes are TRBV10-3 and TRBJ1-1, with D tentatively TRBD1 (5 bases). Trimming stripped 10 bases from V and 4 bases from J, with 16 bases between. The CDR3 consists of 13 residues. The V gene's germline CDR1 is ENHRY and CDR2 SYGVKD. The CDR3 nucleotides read TGTGCCACCCAAATCCAGGGTGCCACTGAAGCTTTCTTT. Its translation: CATQIQGATEAFF.

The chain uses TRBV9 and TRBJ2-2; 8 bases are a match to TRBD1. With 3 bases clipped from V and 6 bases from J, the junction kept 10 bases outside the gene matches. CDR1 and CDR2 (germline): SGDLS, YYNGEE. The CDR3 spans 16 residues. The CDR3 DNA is TGTGCCAGCAGCGGCCGGACAGGGACGAATCCCGGGGAGCTGTTTTTT. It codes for CASSGRTGTNPGELFF.

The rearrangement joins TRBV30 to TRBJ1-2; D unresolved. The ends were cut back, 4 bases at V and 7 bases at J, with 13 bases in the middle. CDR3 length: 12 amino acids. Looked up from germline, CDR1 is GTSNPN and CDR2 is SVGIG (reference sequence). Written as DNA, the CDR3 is TGTGCCTGGACATCCGGGTCTGGTGGCTACACCTTC. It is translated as CAWTSGSGGYTF.

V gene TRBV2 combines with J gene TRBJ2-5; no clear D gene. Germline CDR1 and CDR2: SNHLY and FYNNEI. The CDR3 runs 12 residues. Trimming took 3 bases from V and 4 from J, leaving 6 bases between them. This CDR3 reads CASSDQRETQYF. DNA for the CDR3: TGTGCCAGCAGTGACCAGCGAGAGACCCAGTACTTC.

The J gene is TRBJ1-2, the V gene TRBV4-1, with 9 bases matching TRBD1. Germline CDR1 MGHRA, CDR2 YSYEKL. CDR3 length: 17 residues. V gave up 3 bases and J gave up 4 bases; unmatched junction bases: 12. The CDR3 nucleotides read TGCGCCAGCAGCCAGTCAATGGACAGGGGTTTCGGCTATGGCTACACCTTC. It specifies CASSQSMDRGFGYGYTF.

The CDR3 here is CAISPGQGTWNEQFF. CDR3 bases: TGTGCCATCAGTCCGGGACAGGGGACGTGGAATGAGCAGTTCTTC. The chain combines TRBV10-3 with TRBJ2-1, with TRBD1 matching over 10 bases. Germline CDR1 and CDR2: ENHRY and SYGVKD. CDR3 length: 15 amino acids. The ends lost 5 bases at V and 7 bases at J; junction bases unmatched: 8.

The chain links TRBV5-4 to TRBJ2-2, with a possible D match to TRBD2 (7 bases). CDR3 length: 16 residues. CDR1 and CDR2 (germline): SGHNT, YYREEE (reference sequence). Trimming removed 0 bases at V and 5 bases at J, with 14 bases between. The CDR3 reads CASSLAGGARTGELFF. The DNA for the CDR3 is TGTGCCAGCAGCTTGGCTGGGGGGGCCCGAACCGGGGAGCTGTTTTTT.

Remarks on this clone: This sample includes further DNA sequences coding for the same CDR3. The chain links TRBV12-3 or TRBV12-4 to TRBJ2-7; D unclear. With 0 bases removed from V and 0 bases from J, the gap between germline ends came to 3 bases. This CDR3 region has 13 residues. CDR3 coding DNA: TGTGCCAGCAGTTTAGCTAGCTCCTACGAGCAGTACTTC. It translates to CASSLASSYEQYF.

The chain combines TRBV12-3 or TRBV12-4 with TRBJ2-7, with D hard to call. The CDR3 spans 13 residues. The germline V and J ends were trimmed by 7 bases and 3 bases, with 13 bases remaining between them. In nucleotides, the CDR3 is TGTGCCAGCACTACCCGCGGTCTCTACGAGCAGTACTTC. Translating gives CASTTRGLYEQYF.

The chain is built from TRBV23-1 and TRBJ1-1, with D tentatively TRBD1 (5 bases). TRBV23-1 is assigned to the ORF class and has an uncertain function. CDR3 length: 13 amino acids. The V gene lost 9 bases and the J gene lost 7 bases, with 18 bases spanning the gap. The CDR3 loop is CASILREVIEAFF. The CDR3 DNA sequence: TGCGCCAGTATACTCAGGGAAGTGATTGAAGCTTTCTTT.

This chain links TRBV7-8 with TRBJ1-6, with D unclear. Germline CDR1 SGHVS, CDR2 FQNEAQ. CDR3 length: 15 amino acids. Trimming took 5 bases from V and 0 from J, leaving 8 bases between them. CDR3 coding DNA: TGTGCCAGCAGCCGGGAGGGCTCCTATAATTCACCCCTCCACTTT. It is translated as CASSREGSYNSPLHF.

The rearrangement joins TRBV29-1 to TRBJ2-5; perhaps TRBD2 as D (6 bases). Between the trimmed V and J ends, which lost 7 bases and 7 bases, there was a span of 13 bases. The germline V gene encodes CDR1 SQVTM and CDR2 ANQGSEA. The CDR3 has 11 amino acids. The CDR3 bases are TGCAGCGCCCGGGACTCTGGGACCCAGTACTTC. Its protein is CSARDSGTQYF.

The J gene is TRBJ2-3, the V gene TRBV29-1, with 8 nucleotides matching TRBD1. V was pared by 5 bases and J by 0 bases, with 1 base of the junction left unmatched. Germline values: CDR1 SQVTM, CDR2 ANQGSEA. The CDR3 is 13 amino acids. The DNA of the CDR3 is TGCAGCGTTTGGACAGGGAGCACAGATACGCAGTATTTT. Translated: CSVWTGSTDTQYF.

CDR3 nucleotides: TGTGCCAGCAGCCGGGGGGGCCGAGAGACCCAGTACTTC. Its translation is CASSRGGRETQYF. The rearrangement links TRBV7-2 to TRBJ2-5, with TRBD2 matching 8 bases. CDR1 and CDR2 (germline): SGHTA, FQGNSA. Trimming took 5 bases from V and 4 from J; bases not matched to a gene: 3. The CDR3 extends over 13 amino acids.

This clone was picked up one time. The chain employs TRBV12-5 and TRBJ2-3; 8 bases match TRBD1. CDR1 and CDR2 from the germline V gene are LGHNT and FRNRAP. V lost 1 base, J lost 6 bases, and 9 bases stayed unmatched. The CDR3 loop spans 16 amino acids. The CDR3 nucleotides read TGTGCTAGTGGTTTGGGCACAGCAGGGGGCGTGGATACGCAGTATTTT. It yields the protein CASGLGTAGGVDTQYF.